This entry features one TCR beta chain sequence. Its antigen is currently unknown. The sample contains more than one DNA sequence encoding this CDR3. This sample is part of a study of cytomegalovirus exposure and HLA in healthy donors. This CDR3 region has 13 residues. CDR1 is MNHEY, CDR2 SVGAGI, per germline. With 1 base removed from V and 2 bases from J, the gap between germline ends came to 5 bases. PCR employed 60 Vbeta and 13 Jbeta primers. Using immunoSEQ multiplex PCR, the repertoire was profiled, and TCRdb retains in-frame clones only, with some absent. In the table there are more than 150,000 clones, about 82% of which are singletons. Whole-study results and caveats: One cluster of highly shared sequence variants probably arose as a sequencing artifact. In a later analysis, the majority of CMV-associated beta chains seemingly showed HLA restriction.

This chain connects TRBV6-5 to TRBJ1-1; D is unclear. The source of this sequence is a woman under 40 in good health and CMV-seronegative. Sequencing was performed on PBMCs. For the CDR3, the DNA is TGTGCCAGCAGTTACTTCGGTAACACTGAAGCTTTCTTT. It translates to CASSYFGNTEAFF.